This T cell receptor (beta chain) emerged from a study of blood T cell repertoires in COVID-19. As concerns this clone: Other DNA sequences in the same sample also yield this CDR3.

Everyone who took part was 18 to 89 years old, and they came from about two dozen US areas. V gave up 1 base and J gave up 0 bases; unmatched junction bases: 3. The length of the CDR3 is 15 residues. CDR1 is LGHNA, CDR2 YSLEER, per germline. Only in-frame clones appear in the TCRdb table, and some are missing; sequencing was by immunoSEQ multiplex PCR. The table has 250,000 to 300,000 clones, about 85% seen once. This receptor was identified in a woman in her 50s who had been exposed to COVID-19. Sequencing used PBMCs or T cells enriched from blood (not recorded which). The V call is TRBV4-3, the J call TRBJ2-7; 7 bases fit TRBD1. This CDR3 reads CASSQGAGGSYEQYF. CDR3 bases: TGCGCCAGCAGCCAAGGGGCAGGGGGCTCCTACGAGCAGTACTTC.